This T cell receptor (beta chain) originates from a study of CD8+ T cells in alopecia areata (dated by TCRdb to 2017 to 2018). Describing the broader study: The treated patients took part in an open-label pilot trial in which moderate-to-severe alopecia areata was treated with oral tofacitinib at 5 to 10 mg twice daily. On the human side, TCRbeta sequencing was run on scalp tissue and on sorted CD4+ and CD8+ peripheral blood T cells from healthy controls and from alopecia areata patients with either patchy or totalis/universalis disease. Patients stayed on tofacitinib for 6 to 18 months and then had 6 months of follow-up off drug so that delayed response and recurrence could be assessed. Disease severity in treated patients was measured with the SALT score, which quantifies the percentage of affected scalp surface area. Amplification of TCRbeta CDR3 regions was done by immunoSEQ multiplex PCR using 35 Vbeta forward primers and 13 Jbeta reverse primers. RNA came from the PAXgene miRNA kit for fixed scalp, the miRNeasy kit for PBMCs, and the RNeasy kit for mouse skin. High-throughput TCRbeta sequencing was used to examine T cell clonal expansion in alopecia areata in both the C3H/HeJ mouse model and human patients. Scalp clonality was compared among normal scalp (n=4), patchy alopecia areata scalp (n=8), and alopecia totalis/universalis scalp (n=8). Tofacitinib-treated patients had biopsies at baseline and at 4 and 24 weeks of treatment, with a later scalp biopsy in several patients.

The full study reports these points: Tofacitinib significantly lowered scalp clonality and the number of expanded CD8+ clones among the top 100 scalp clones. Compared with normal scalp, lesional scalp had higher clonality and more expanded CD8+ clones, particularly in alopecia totalis/universalis, a pattern that suggests antigenic drive. Many expanded lesional clones were found to persist in scalp and blood during tofacitinib treatment, and relapse after treatment cessation may be partly explained by this persistence. Unlike mouse skin, which is dominated by gammadelta T cells, normal human skin has resident alphabeta T cells that are also sequenced, and this complicates analysis of the scalp TCR repertoire. The treated cohort was small, with a single nonresponder, so links between baseline CD8+ expansion and response need larger studies. Shared TCR sequences between patients were less evident than in mice, which may be partly attributable to HLA diversity in the patient population.

There are a few counts of this clone. This receptor's antigen is unknown. The record has no base qualities; no much larger clone is one base away. The time point label of this sample denotes: four to five weeks on oral tofacitinib. The treatment or condition label on this specimen signifies: oral pan-JAK inhibitor, 5-10 mg twice daily. From alopecia areata patients, peripheral blood was collected along with lesional scalp punch biopsies. PBMCs were isolated by density centrifugation and stained for CD3, CD4 and CD8, after which CD4+ and CD8+ T cells were sorted on a FACSAria. Library method: the immunoSEQ multiplex PCR assay. To provide template for TCR sequencing, every sample had RNA extracted and reverse transcribed into cDNA. SuperScript III was used for first-strand cDNA synthesis, primed with a 2:1 mix of oligo-dT and random hexamers. A synthetic immune receptor repertoire was used to gauge amplification bias, and whatever bias remained was removed computationally. In the paper's pipeline: Raw reads were preprocessed to remove errors, and CDR3 was defined by IMGT conventions from the conserved cysteine to phenylalanine. Clonality was calculated as 1 minus Shannon entropy normalized by log2 of the number of productive unique TCRs. Whether scalp clones were CD4 or CD8 was inferred by matching scalp TCRbeta sequences against CD4 and CD8 repertoires sorted from blood. TCRdb retrieved this table from immuneACCESS and kept in-frame rearrangements only. Not all clones are present; in checked studies, unresolved V genes account for under half, and no reason is known for the remainder. The V and J calls and clone size are taken from that table; D and trimming were inferred from the DNA. The sample table records approximately 210,000 clones; 64% of these occur just once. The ten most abundant clones make up roughly 4.2% of the sample.

The junction shows trimming of 5 bases on V and 5 bases on J, plus 18 bases between the germline ends. According to the germline V gene (reference sequence), CDR1 reads SEHNR and CDR2 reads FQNEAQ. Inclusive of the bounding cysteine and phenylalanine, the CDR3 is 15 residues long. The sequence is cut down to CDR3 DNA, 45 bases in frame from base 1. The sequenced sample was CD4+ T cells sorted from blood, obtained at week 4, from a patient treated with tofacitinib. The rearrangement combines TRBV7-9 with TRBJ2-5; D gene: possibly TRBD1, on 6 matching bases. This TCR came from a human donor with alopecia areata. The CDR3 region reads CASSRRAGQGETQYF. The nucleotide sequence reads TGTGCCAGCAGCCGCCGGGCGGGCCAGGGGGAGACCCAGTACTTC. Reference TRBV7-9 and TRBJ2-5 genes cover what lies past the CDR3, so the full variable domain is DTGVSQNPRHKITKRGQNVTFRCDPISEHNRLYWYRQTLGQGPEFLTYFQNEAQLEKSRLLSDRFSAERPKGSFSTLEIQRTEQGDSAMYLCASSRRAGQGETQYFGPGTRLLVL.